This paragraph reports one TCR beta chain. This specimen belongs to a study of blood T cell repertoires in COVID-19. As processed by the authors: Reference gene primer amplification gave nucleated cell count estimates. Sequenced by immunoSEQ multiplex PCR; TCRdb stores in-frame clones only, minus some. Clone size and the V and J calls come from that table; the DNA yielded D and trimming. The table includes about 140,000 clones, 70% to 90% detected once. V lost 2 bases and J 6 bases, leaving 14 bases between the germline ends. There are 14 residues in the CDR3. The germline gives CDR1 SGHVS, CDR2 FQNEAQ.

This chain connects TRBV7-8 to TRBJ2-7, with a possible D match to TRBD2 (5 bases). Sequenced input: peripheral blood. The receptor comes from a human donor in a cohort sampled during active COVID-19. The CDR3 DNA reads as TGTGCCAGCAGCTTAATCGGGGTATTAGGCGAGCAGTACTTC. This encodes CASSLIGVLGEQYF.